The 12 T cell receptor beta chains presented below share a single source sample, sequenced in a study of cytomegalovirus exposure and HLA in healthy donors. PCR employed 60 Vbeta and 13 Jbeta primers. The repertoire was sequenced with immunoSEQ multiplex PCR; TCRdb's copy has only in-frame clones and lacks some. The sample lists approximately 76,000 clones, 60% to 70% occurring once. The specimen sequenced was PBMCs. The receptors come from a man aged 25 to 40 in good health and CMV-seropositive.

The chain links TRBV29-1 to TRBJ2-1; 11 bases are a match to TRBD2. Trimming took 3 bases from V and 2 from J; bases not matched to a gene: 9. Per germline, CDR1 SQVTM and CDR2 ANQGSEA. CDR3 size: 17 residues. The CDR3 spells CSVEGLADQSTYNEQFF. The DNA of the CDR3 is TGCAGCGTTGAGGGACTAGCGGATCAATCCACCTACAATGAGCAGTTCTTC.

This sequence joins TRBV30 and TRBJ2-6; maybe TRBD2 (5 bases). In germline, CDR1 is GTSNPN, CDR2 SVGIG (reference sequence). This CDR3 contains 14 residues. Deletions cut 5 bases from V and 0 bases from J, with 8 bases between. CDR3 in DNA: TGTGCCTGGGGACTCTACTCTGGGGCCAACGTCCTGACTTTC. Its translation is CAWGLYSGANVLTF.

This clone was observed a few times. This chain links TRBV5-6 with TRBJ1-5, with 9 positions matching TRBD1. Germline trimming cut 4 bases from V and 6 bases from J; bases unmatched to any gene: 5. The length of the CDR3 is 14 residues. Germline loops: CDR1 SGHDT, CDR2 YYEEEE. CDR3 DNA: TGTGCCAGCAGCCCGGGACAGGGCCTTCAGCCCCAGCATTTT. Its translation: CASSPGQGLQPQHF.

This clone occurred a few times. The chain links TRBV7-9 to TRBJ2-3; tentatively, D is TRBD2 (5 bases). V lost 0 bases to trimming and J lost 0 bases, with 10 bases between them. Germline V CDR1 and CDR2: SEHNR, FQNEAQ (reference sequence). The CDR3 length is 16 residues. This CDR3 reads CASSLASGTSTDTQYF. CDR3 sequence (DNA): TGTGCCAGCAGCTTAGCGAGCGGAACGAGCACAGATACGCAGTATTTT.

The chain employs TRBV2 and TRBJ2-7, with 9 positions matching TRBD1. Trimming removed 4 bases from V and 4 bases from J; junction bases left unmatched: 2. Germline V CDR1 and CDR2: SNHLY, FYNNEI. The CDR3 covers 13 residues. The CDR3: CASSAGTGYEQYF. The CDR3 nucleotides read TGTGCCAGCAGTGCTGGGACAGGGTACGAGCAGTACTTC.

This chain uses TRBV2 with TRBJ2-3; D perhaps matches TRBD2 (5 bases). The V gene lost 8 bases and the J gene lost 2 bases, with 20 bases spanning the gap. Germline lookup yields CDR1 SNHLY and CDR2 FYNNEI. The CDR3 has 16 amino acids. DNA for the CDR3: TGTGCCAGCCCACCCGGGGTGAGCCGGGTCACAGATACGCAGTATTTT. Translated: CASPPGVSRVTDTQYF.

CDR3: CASSLGGNPYEQYF. In nucleotides, the CDR3 is TGTGCCAGCAGTTTAGGGGGGAATCCGTACGAGCAGTACTTC. V is TRBV28 and J is TRBJ2-7, with a weak D call TRBD2 (6 bases). This CDR3 comprises 14 residues. The V and J ends lost 2 bases and 4 bases respectively, with 12 bases between them. From germline, CDR1 is MDHEN and CDR2 SYDVKM.

This chain connects TRBV6-4 to TRBJ1-5; 7 bases match TRBD1. CDR1 is MRHNA and CDR2 is SNTAGT in the germline V gene. The CDR3 totals 17 residues. Trimming at V came to 1 base and at J to 1 base, leaving 7 bases not matched to a gene. The CDR3 loop reads CASSDFDRVVSNQPQHF. In DNA, the CDR3 is TGTGCCAGCAGTGACTTCGACAGGGTGGTAAGCAATCAGCCCCAGCATTTT.

This sequence joins TRBV2 and TRBJ2-5, with 7 bases lining up with TRBD1. The DNA end favors TRBJ2-7, so the J call may be wrong. This CDR3 is 13 amino acids long. Germline CDR1 SNHLY, CDR2 FYNNEI. The CDR3 sequence is CASSAGTVHEQYF. CDR3 nucleotide sequence: TGTGCCAGCAGTGCTGGGACAGTCCACGAGCAGTACTTC.

The chain links TRBV6-5 to TRBJ2-2; D unresolved. CDR1 MNHEY and CDR2 SVGAGI come from the germline V gene. CDR3 length equals 14 residues. Trimming removed 10 bases at V and 4 bases at J, with 16 bases between. Written as DNA, the CDR3 is TGTGCCATCAGATCGTGGCGAGGCACCGGGGAGCTGTTTTTT. Amino acid sequence: CAIRSWRGTGELFF.

This rearrangement joins TRBV2 to TRBJ2-7; no firm D call. V shed 6 bases and J shed 6 bases, with 9 bases lying between them. Per germline, CDR1 SNHLY and CDR2 FYNNEI. The CDR3 runs 11 residues. The DNA for the CDR3 is TGTGCCAGCAGCGAATTTCTCGAGCAGTACTTC. Encoded protein: CASSEFLEQYF.

The chain is built from TRBV14 and TRBJ2-7, with a tentative D call TRBD2 (5 bases). Germline V CDR1 and CDR2: SGHDN, FVKESK. The CDR3 has 11 residues. V was trimmed by 2 bases and J by 9 bases, leaving 8 bases between them. Written as DNA, the CDR3 is TGTGCCAGCAGCCAAACGGAGGTGCAGTACTTC. This translates into CASSQTEVQYF. Supplemented by reference TRBV14 and TRBJ2-7, the full variable domain reads EAGVTQFPSHSVIEKGQTVTLRCDPISGHDNLYWYRRVMGKEIKFLLHFVKESKQDESGMPNNRFLAERTGGTYSTLKVQPAELEDSGVYFCASSQTEVQYFGPGTRLTVT.